These 7 T cell receptor beta chains share one sample of origin, sequenced in a study of long-term antiretroviral therapy in people with HIV. The assay used was immunoSEQ (version v3.0), run at survey level. Using immunoSEQ multiplex PCR, the repertoire was profiled, and TCRdb retains in-frame clones only, with some absent. The table lists tens of thousands of clones, 90% to 95% of them singletons. Sample: unsorted PBMCs, taken 3.7 years after starting antiretroviral therapy. These receptors all stem from a woman in her forties or fifties with HIV.

This clone occurred once. This rearrangement joins TRBV5-1 to TRBJ2-3, with D unresolved. Trimming shortened V by 0 bases and J by 0 bases, and 2 bases separated the two germline ends. Germline assignment: CDR1 SGHRS and CDR2 YFSETQ. CDR3 length: 13 residues. The DNA for the CDR3 is TGCGCCAGCAGCTTGGCCAGCACAGATACGCAGTATTTT. Its protein is CASSLASTDTQYF. Based on the CDR3 plus reference TRBV5-1 and TRBJ2-3, the full variable domain is KAGVTQTPRYLIKTRGQQVTLSCSPISGHRSVSWYQQTPGQGLQFLFEYFSETQRNKGNFPGRFSGRQFSNSRSEMNVSTLELGDSALYLCASSLASTDTQYFGPGTRLTVL.

V gene TRBV7-8 combines with J gene TRBJ2-1; 9 bases align to TRBD2. There are 16 residues in the CDR3. The germline gives CDR1 SGHVS, CDR2 FQNEAQ. Trimming at V came to 5 bases and at J to 8 bases, leaving 13 bases not matched to a gene. CDR3: CASSQVVRGGWDEQFF. Written as DNA, the CDR3 is TGTGCCAGCAGCCAAGTTGTGCGGGGGGGCTGGGATGAGCAGTTCTTC.

The V call is TRBV5-6, the J call TRBJ2-3, with no clear D. V was clipped by 0 bases and J by 0 bases, with 8 bases between them. This CDR3 is 15 amino acids long. Per germline, CDR1 SGHDT and CDR2 YYEEEE. The DNA for the CDR3 is TGTGCCAGCAGCTTGGATCGGCTGAGCACAGATACGCAGTATTTT. It encodes CASSLDRLSTDTQYF.

There are a few counts of this clone. The J gene is TRBJ2-1, the V gene TRBV2; TRBD2 matches 7 bases. The CDR3 has 15 residues. The J segment lost 1 base and the V segment lost 1 base, leaving 1 base of the junction unmatched. Per the germline V gene, CDR1 is SNHLY and CDR2 is FYNNEI. CDR3 protein: CASSEGGGSYNEQFF. CDR3 nucleotides: TGTGCCAGCAGTGAAGGGGGGGGGTCCTACAATGAGCAGTTCTTC.

This clone was counted between two and nine times. The V gene is TRBV11-3, the J gene TRBJ2-7, with 10 bases that match TRBD2. V was clipped by 1 base and J by 3 bases; unmatched bases: 3. The CDR3 length is 15 residues. CDR1 SGHNT and CDR2 YENEEA come from the germline V gene. The CDR3 region is CASSLGASGSYEQYF. The CDR3, as DNA: TGTGCCAGCAGCTTAGGGGCTAGCGGGAGCTACGAGCAGTACTTC.

The J gene is TRBJ2-5, the V gene TRBV30; no reliable D call. Trimming stripped 1 base from V and 4 bases from J, with 10 bases between. Germline lookup yields CDR1 GTSNPN and CDR2 SVGIG (reference sequence). This CDR3 comprises 13 residues. The CDR3 loop reads CAWSAQIAETQYF. CDR3 in DNA: TGTGCCTGGAGTGCTCAAATCGCAGAGACCCAGTACTTC.

The chain joins TRBV9 to TRBJ1-4; 7 positions match TRBD1. V shed 4 bases and J 11 bases; nucleotides not matched to a gene: 8. CDR1 and CDR2 (germline): SGDLS, YYNGEE. CDR3 length equals 13 residues. This CDR3 reads CASSPLAGQKLFF. DNA of the CDR3: TGTGCCAGCAGCCCCCTCGCGGGACAGAAACTGTTTTTT.